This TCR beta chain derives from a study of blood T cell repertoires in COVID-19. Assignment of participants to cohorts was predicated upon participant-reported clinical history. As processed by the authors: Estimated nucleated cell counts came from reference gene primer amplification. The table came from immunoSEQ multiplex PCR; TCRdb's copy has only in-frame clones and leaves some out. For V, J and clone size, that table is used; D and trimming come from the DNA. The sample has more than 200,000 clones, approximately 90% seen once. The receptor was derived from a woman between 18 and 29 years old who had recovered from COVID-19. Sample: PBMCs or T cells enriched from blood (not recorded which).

For the CDR3, the DNA is TGTGCCAGCAGCCAAGTTGCAGGCTTGGGAGGCACCGGGGAGCTGTTTTTT. Translation: CASSQVAGLGGTGELFF. The chain is built from TRBV14 and TRBJ2-2; a weak D match, TRBD2 (6 bases). CDR1 and CDR2 (germline): SGHDN, FVKESK. V lost 1 base, J lost 4 bases, and 16 bases lay in between. The CDR3 runs 17 residues.